Following are 24 T cell receptor beta chains from one sample sequenced in a study. TCRdb passed the reads through MiXCR, listing each CDR3 protein once. The data hold about 16,000 distinct CDR3 sequences, with about 35% observed a single time. The sequencing input was blood. The receptors originated from a human donor.

The rearrangement uses TRBV4-1 and TRBJ2-7; D gene unclear. Trimming took off 0 bases at V and 2 bases at J, with 14 bases between the two ends. The CDR3 loop spans 16 amino acids. The V gene's germline CDR1 is MGHRA and CDR2 YSYEKL. The CDR3 nucleotides are TGCGCCAGCAGCCAAGATCGTAGGTTGAACACCTACGAGCAGTACTTC. Protein: CASSQDRRLNTYEQYF.

On this clonotype itself: One junction end does not reproduce the germline sequence, and a read error may be involved. The rearrangement joins TRBV29-1 to TRBJ2-3; D not resolved. Germline lookup yields CDR1 SQVTM and CDR2 ANQGSEA. This CDR3 contains 14 residues. The CDR3 loop reads CSVKIDRNTDTQNF. In DNA form, the CDR3 reads TGCAGCGTTAAAATTGACCGGAACACAGATACGCAGAATTTT.

Concerning this clonotype: A read error is possible here, since a much larger clone lies one base away. Since no conserved phenylalanine or tryptophan closes the CDR3, a read error is the likely cause. The gene calls are TRBV4-2 and TRBJ1-5; D gene uncertain. Germline-derived CDR1 and CDR2 are LGHNA and YNFKEQ. The CDR3 is 12 amino acids. V dropped 5 bases and J dropped 4 bases, with 6 bases sitting between them. CDR3 protein: CASSEPNQPQHL. The CDR3 nucleotides read TGTGCCAGCAGCGAACCAAATCAGCCCCAGCATTTG.

This clonotype was counted ten times or more. The genes are TRBV29-1 and TRBJ1-2, with a possible D match to TRBD1 (5 bases). Looked up from germline, CDR1 is SQVTM and CDR2 is ANQGSEA. This CDR3 comprises 17 residues. The V and J ends lost 0 bases and 8 bases respectively, with 25 bases between them. CDR3 nucleotides: TGCAGCGTTGAAGACCTGTCCCTCGCAGGGTCTTCGGGGGGCTACACCTTC. This encodes CSVEDLSLAGSSGGYTF.

This clonotype was detected many times. The genes are TRBV30 and TRBJ2-2, with 10 bases aligning to TRBD2. Per germline, CDR1 GTSNPN and CDR2 SVGIG (reference sequence). There are 16 residues in the CDR3. Unmatched junction bases numbered 8, after V lost 0 bases and J lost 7 bases. CDR3 loop: CAWSVRRLAGDGELFF. In DNA, the CDR3 is TGTGCCTGGAGTGTACGGCGGCTAGCGGGAGACGGGGAGCTGTTTTTT. The full variable domain, with the rest looked up from reference TRBV30 and TRBJ2-2, is SQTIHQWPATLVQPVGSPLSLECTVEGTSNPNLYWYRQAAGRGLQLLFYSVGIGQISSEVPQNLSASRPQDRQFILSSKKLLLSDSGFYLCAWSVRRLAGDGELFFGEGSRLTVL.

In this sample, this clonotype turned up many times. This chain connects TRBV4-3 to TRBJ2-7, with 12 bases lining up with TRBD2. CDR3 size: 18 residues. J lost 4 bases, V lost 1 base, and 11 bases had no gene match. Germline loops: CDR1 LGHNA, CDR2 YSLEER. CDR3 sequence: CASSQGLAGAAFEYEQYF. The CDR3 DNA is TGCGCCAGCAGCCAAGGACTAGCGGGAGCCGCTTTCGAGTACGAGCAGTACTTC.

To note about this clonotype: A read error may be the cause here, since a much bigger clone is one base away. V gene TRBV18 combines with J gene TRBJ2-5; 10 bases map to TRBD2. Germline V gives CDR1 KGHSH, CDR2 LQKENI. This CDR3 has 16 residues. The V segment lost 8 bases and the J segment 4 bases; nucleotides outside the gene matches: 13. The CDR3 spells CASSQGIAGGRETQYF. The CDR3 DNA sequence: TGTGCCAGCAGCCAGGGAATAGCGGGAGGACGAGAGACCCAGTACTTC. Full variable domain (missing parts from reference TRBV18 and TRBJ2-5): NAGVMQNPRHLVRRRGQEARLRCSPMKGHSHVYWYRQLPEEGLKFMVYLQKENIIDESGMPKERFSAEFPKEGPSILRIQQVVRGDSAAYFCASSQGIAGGRETQYFGPGTRLLVL.

This rearrangement joins TRBV20-1 to TRBJ2-3; possible D gene TRBD2, 6 bases. Looked up from germline, CDR1 is DFQATT and CDR2 is SNEGSKA (reference sequence). With 0 bases removed from V and 1 base from J, the gap between germline ends came to 14 bases. CDR3 length equals 16 residues. The CDR3 DNA sequence: TGCAGTGCTAGAGATCGCGGGGTTGAGGGCACAGATACGCAGTATTTT. Protein: CSARDRGVEGTDTQYF.

This clonotype was found many times. The chain recombines TRBV28 with TRBJ2-7; 7 positions agree with TRBD1. V dropped 2 bases and J dropped 3; count of bases not matched to a gene: 7. The CDR3 extends over 15 amino acids. CDR1 and CDR2 (germline): MDHEN, SYDVKM. DNA of the CDR3: TGTGCCAGCAGTTTACACAGGGGTGGCTTCTACGAGCAGTACTTC. Protein sequence: CASSLHRGGFYEQYF. The full variable domain, in which reference TRBV28 and TRBJ2-7 provide the parts outside the CDR3, is DVKVTQSSRYLVKRTGEKVFLECVQDMDHENMFWYRQDPGLGLRLIYFSYDVKMKEKGDIPEGYSVSREKKERFSLILESASTNQTSMYLCASSLHRGGFYEQYFGPGTRLTVT.

This clonotype is judged medium-sized (0.01 to 0.1%). This rearrangement joins TRBV4-2 to TRBJ2-3; no clear D gene. Trimming left V 4 bases short and J 4 bases short, with 9 bases between. CDR1 is LGHNA, CDR2 YNFKEQ, per germline. The length of the CDR3 is 13 residues. The CDR3 sequence: CASSREVADTQYF. In DNA, the CDR3 is TGTGCCAGCAGCCGAGAAGTTGCAGATACGCAGTATTTT.

Ten or more counts support this clonotype. The chain joins TRBV18 to TRBJ2-1; 8 nucleotides align to TRBD1. J gave up 7 bases and V 2 bases, and 7 bases lay outside the gene matches. This CDR3 spans 15 amino acids. The germline gives CDR1 KGHSH, CDR2 LQKENI. CDR3 sequence (DNA): TGTGCCAGCTCACCAGGCCAGGGGGCGGTAAATGAGCAGTTCTTC. This gives the protein CASSPGQGAVNEQFF.

This clonotype was found many times. V is TRBV29-1 and J is TRBJ1-1; D remains ambiguous. CDR3 length: 14 residues. Germline assignment: CDR1 SQVTM and CDR2 ANQGSEA. Trimming left V 5 bases short and J 1 base short, with 14 bases between. The DNA for the CDR3 is TGCAGCGTTAGTTCGGGTTTGGCGAACACTGAAGCTTTCTTT. Residues: CSVSSGLANTEAFF.

The chain recombines TRBV4-3 with TRBJ2-1; 7 bases line up with TRBD2. CDR3 length: 14 amino acids. The ends lost 1 base at V and 12 bases at J; junction bases unmatched: 9. CDR1 and CDR2 from the germline V gene are LGHNA and YSLEER. DNA for the CDR3: TGCGCCAGCAGCCAAGGGACTAGTTGGGATACGCAGTTCTTC. This codes for CASSQGTSWDTQFF.

V usage is TRBV30 and J usage is TRBJ1-1; D not resolved. This CDR3 comprises 13 residues. Germline V gene lookup returns CDR1 GTSNPN and CDR2 SVGIG (reference sequence). The V end was cut by 8 bases, the J end by 1 base, with 14 bases between. The CDR3 DNA reads as TGTGCCATGGAGGGCAGGTGGAACACTGAAGCTTTCTTT. This encodes CAMEGRWNTEAFF.

This clonotype showed up many times. The J gene is TRBJ1-5, the V gene TRBV29-1; maybe TRBD1 (5 bases). The CDR3 is 15 residues long. Trimming took 6 bases from V and 4 from J, leaving 19 bases between them. From germline, CDR1 is SQVTM and CDR2 ANQGSEA. CDR3 in amino acids: CSVRTQDSPNQPQHF. In nucleotides, the CDR3 is TGCAGCGTGCGGACCCAAGACAGTCCGAATCAGCCCCAGCATTTT. Variable domain in full (rest from reference TRBV29-1 and TRBJ1-5): SAVISQKPSRDICQRGTSLTIQCQVDSQVTMMFWYRQQPGQSLTLIATANQGSEATYESGFVIDKFPISRPNLTFSTLTVSNMSPEDSSIYLCSVRTQDSPNQPQHFGDGTRLSIL.

This clonotype is termed medium-sized. The chain joins TRBV6-1 to TRBJ1-2; perhaps TRBD1 as D (5 bases). This CDR3 region has 13 residues. V lost 6 bases and J lost 8, with 16 bases in between. The germline gives CDR1 MNHNS, CDR2 SASEGT. CDR3 region: CASRLGTDGGYTF. CDR3 sequence (DNA): TGTGCCAGCAGGCTAGGGACGGATGGAGGCTACACCTTC.

The chain carries TRBV7-2 and TRBJ1-5; 7 bases map to TRBD1. The germline gives CDR1 SGHTA, CDR2 FQGNSA. CDR3 length: 15 amino acids. V trimming: 5 bases; J trimming: 2 bases; junction bases outside the gene matches: 6. For the CDR3, the DNA is TGTGCCAGCAGCCCTGACAGGGAGGGCAATCAGCCCCAGCATTTT. Residues: CASSPDREGNQPQHF.

The J gene is TRBJ1-2, the V gene TRBV29-1, with a weak D call TRBD1 (5 bases). This CDR3 has 13 residues. V dropped 2 bases and J dropped 3 bases, with 10 bases sitting between them. CDR1 is SQVTM and CDR2 is ANQGSEA in the germline V gene. CDR3 residues: CSVERGADYGYTF. The CDR3 DNA reads TGCAGCGTTGAACGGGGCGCCGACTATGGCTACACCTTC.

In this sample, this clonotype turned up a few times. The V gene is TRBV4-3, the J gene TRBJ2-5; 7 nucleotides line up with TRBD2. V was pared by 0 bases and J by 7 bases, with 2 bases of the junction left unmatched. Germline lookup yields CDR1 LGHNA and CDR2 YSLEER. The CDR3 covers 13 residues. The CDR3 spells CASSQERGRTQYF. In DNA form, the CDR3 reads TGCGCCAGCAGCCAAGAGCGGGGGAGGACCCAGTACTTC.

J is TRBJ2-7 and V is TRBV20-1; 10 nucleotides line up with TRBD2. CDR3 length: 15 amino acids. V trimming: 5 bases; J trimming: 3 bases; junction bases outside the gene matches: 10. CDR1 is DFQATT, CDR2 SNEGSKA, per germline (reference sequence). CDR3 amino acids: CSASSASGSIYEQYF. CDR3 nucleotides: TGCAGTGCTTCATCCGCTAGCGGGAGTATCTACGAGCAGTACTTC.

Within the sample, this clonotype is medium-sized. The rearrangement uses TRBV29-1 and TRBJ2-7; 7 nucleotides line up with TRBD1. The CDR3 loop spans 13 amino acids. The junction had 13 bases not matched to a gene; V was cut back by 7 bases and J by 7 bases. Germline-derived CDR1 and CDR2 are SQVTM and ANQGSEA. CDR3 in amino acids: CSAIKGGAKEQYF. The CDR3 DNA sequence: TGCAGCGCCATAAAAGGGGGCGCTAAAGAGCAGTACTTC.

The chain has TRBV7-8 and TRBJ2-3; 8 bases line up with TRBD2. Germline CDR1 is SGHVS and CDR2 is FQNEAQ. The CDR3 sequence is 17 residues long. J gave up 2 bases and V 4 bases, and 11 bases lay outside the gene matches. The CDR3 region is CASSSPAGVEPTDTQYF. The CDR3 region has the DNA TGTGCCAGCAGCTCCCCAGCGGGAGTAGAACCCACAGATACGCAGTATTTT.

At least ten counts were recorded for this clonotype. The CDR3 DNA sequence: TGCAGCGTTGGGGGTGGACAAGAGACCCAGTACTTC. Its translation: CSVGGGQETQYF. The chain is built from TRBV29-1 and TRBJ2-5; no clear D. Per germline, CDR1 SQVTM and CDR2 ANQGSEA. Trimming shortened V by 4 bases and J by 2 bases, and 8 bases separated the two germline ends. The CDR3 spans 12 residues.

The chain links TRBV29-1 to TRBJ1-2; 9 nucleotides align to TRBD1. J gave up 6 bases and V 8 bases, and 4 bases lay outside the gene matches. The CDR3 runs 11 residues. The germline V gene encodes CDR1 SQVTM and CDR2 ANQGSEA. CDR3 coding DNA: TGCAGCACCGGGACAGGGAATGGCTACACCTTC. It codes for CSTGTGNGYTF.